These 13 T cell receptor beta chains were all obtained from the same sample, sequenced in a study of T-cell reconstitution after alpha-beta-depleted transplantation in children. Unique molecular identifiers featured in how the TCRbeta library was prepared. TCRdb processed the PCR reads anew with MiXCR; each CDR3 protein has one entry. The sample contains 190,000 or so distinct CDR3 sequences, 6% to 7% of which appear only once. This material consisted of PBMCs from the stem cell graft donor, taken from the stem cell graft. These TCRs come from a human donor who donated a stem cell graft to a child with Wiskott-Aldrich syndrome.

In its sample, this clonotype was seen many times. J is TRBJ2-5 and V is TRBV29-1, with D uncertain. CDR3 length: 12 residues. Trimming left V 3 bases short and J 5 bases short, with 10 bases between. Germline V lookup: CDR1 SQVTM, CDR2 ANQGSEA. The CDR3 spells CSVESRRETQYF. CDR3 sequence (DNA): TGCAGCGTTGAGTCTAGGCGGGAGACCCAGTACTTC.

This clonotype came up many times. This chain connects TRBV5-1 to TRBJ2-1; 9 bases match TRBD1. J lost 9 bases, V lost 4 bases, and 11 bases had no gene match. The CDR3 has 15 residues. In germline, CDR1 is SGHRS, CDR2 YFSETQ. CDR3 in amino acids: CASSQGDREVAEQFF. The CDR3 DNA follows: TGCGCCAGCAGCCAAGGGGACAGGGAGGTCGCTGAGCAGTTCTTC.

The J gene is TRBJ2-3, the V gene TRBV7-2; D may be TRBD2 (6 bases). The V gene lost 7 bases and the J gene lost 6 bases, with 14 bases spanning the gap. This CDR3 is built from 13 residues. Germline V CDR1 and CDR2: SGHTA, FQGNSA. CDR3 bases: TGTGCCAGCAACCCACCTGGGACTGATACGCAGTATTTT. Protein: CASNPPGTDTQYF.

This clonotype was found many times. The chain links TRBV5-1 to TRBJ2-1; 14 nucleotides align to TRBD2. The J segment lost 3 bases and the V segment lost 4 bases, leaving 6 bases of the junction unmatched. The CDR3 is 17 residues long. Germline V gene data show CDR1 as SGHRS and CDR2 as YFSETQ. The CDR3 DNA reads TGCGCCAGCAGCCTCGGACTAGCGGGGGGCATCTACAATGAGCAGTTCTTC. It encodes CASSLGLAGGIYNEQFF.

There are a few counts of this clonotype. A much larger clone lies one base from this, so it may be a read error. The chain joins TRBV10-3 to TRBJ2-3; the match to TRBD2 covers 7 bases. The CDR3 length is 14 residues. Germline values: CDR1 ENHRY, CDR2 SYGVKD. CDR3 sequence (DNA): TGTGCCAGCAGTGGGACTACCGTGGGAGATACGCAGTATTTT. Protein product: CASSGTTVGDTQYF.

This chain joins TRBV30 and TRBJ2-2, with 10 bases lining up with TRBD2. CDR1 GTSNPN and CDR2 SVGIG come from the germline V gene (reference sequence). V gave up 2 bases and J gave up 3 bases; unmatched junction bases: 3. The CDR3 extends over 15 amino acids. In nucleotides, the CDR3 is TGTGCCTGGAGTCCAGGGACTAGCGACACCGGGGAGCTGTTTTTT. Translation gives CAWSPGTSDTGELFF.

This clonotype was seen many times. V and J are TRBV20-1 and TRBJ2-7; the match to TRBD1 covers 10 bases. This CDR3 is built from 14 residues. V dropped 5 bases and J dropped 2; count of bases not matched to a gene: 6. Germline V gives CDR1 DFQATT, CDR2 SNEGSKA (reference sequence). CDR3 amino acids: CSAGDRGKAYEQYF. CDR3 in DNA: TGCAGTGCTGGGGACAGGGGCAAGGCCTACGAGCAGTACTTC.

This clonotype was detected many times. The rearrangement joins TRBV2 to TRBJ2-2; 9 positions match TRBD2. The CDR3 is made up of 15 amino acids. The germline gives CDR1 SNHLY, CDR2 FYNNEI. The trim removed 6 bases at V and 6 bases at J, leaving 8 bases unmatched. DNA of the CDR3: TGTGCCAGCAGAGCTCGGACTAGCGCGGCCGGGGAGCTGTTTTTT. This codes for CASRARTSAAGELFF.

This clonotype was detected only a few times. The gene calls are TRBV7-9 and TRBJ2-1; TRBD1 aligns across 8 bases. J was trimmed by 3 bases and V by 5 bases; bases with no gene match: 3. The CDR3 consists of 14 residues. Germline CDR1 is SEHNR and CDR2 is FQNEAQ (reference sequence). For the CDR3, the DNA is TGTGCCAGCAGCCGCGGACAGGGCTACAATGAGCAGTTCTTC. Its translation is CASSRGQGYNEQFF.

This clonotype was seen ten or more times. The V call is TRBV29-1, the J call TRBJ1-1; D uncertain. Germline CDR1 SQVTM, CDR2 ANQGSEA. The CDR3 is made up of 11 amino acids. Trimming left V 4 bases short and J 4 bases short, with 7 bases between. The CDR3 DNA is TGCAGCGTTGCTCCGGGCACTGAAGCTTTCTTT. Translation gives CSVAPGTEAFF.

This clonotype was picked up many times. The chain couples TRBV4-2 to TRBJ2-1; D not certain. With 1 base removed from V and 0 bases from J, the gap between germline ends came to 7 bases. Per the germline V gene, CDR1 is LGHNA and CDR2 is YNFKEQ. The CDR3 sequence is 15 residues long. This CDR3 reads CASSQAGNSYNEQFF. The DNA of the CDR3 is TGTGCCAGCAGCCAAGCGGGTAACTCCTACAATGAGCAGTTCTTC.

About this clonotype: Being one base from a much bigger clone, this may be a read error. The V call is TRBV20-1, the J call TRBJ2-3; D may be TRBD2 (6 bases). This CDR3 comprises 14 residues. Germline V gives CDR1 DFQATT, CDR2 SNEGSKA (reference sequence). The CDR3 region has the DNA TGCTGTGCTAGAGGCCATCGGGAGACAGATACGCAGTATTTT. It yields the protein CCARGHRETDTQYF.

At least ten counts were recorded for this clonotype. The chain is built from TRBV29-1 and TRBJ2-1; D may match TRBD1 or TRBD2 (6 bases each). V was cut by 7 bases and J by 9 bases, with 22 bases left in between. Per the germline V gene, CDR1 is SQVTM and CDR2 is ANQGSEA. The CDR3 contains 14 residues. The CDR3 DNA reads TGCAGCGGGAGGGGGTCTCCATTTACCACTGAGCAGTTCTTC. Translating gives CSGRGSPFTTEQFF.